This T cell receptor (beta chain) is from a study of cytomegalovirus exposure and HLA in healthy donors. Notes on this clone: Its antigen is unidentified.

Whole-study findings and limits: Overall, about 160 TCR beta chains were annotated as cytomegalovirus-associated.

The PCR contained 60 Vbeta and 13 Jbeta primers. Method: immunoSEQ multiplex PCR; TCRdb's copy keeps in-frame clones and lacks some. Of about 120,000 clones listed, 80% are singletons. The source material was PBMCs. The TCR comes from a female donor in good health and CMV-seronegative.

The CDR3 sequence is CASLDNEQFF. For the CDR3, the DNA is TGTGCCAGCCTAGACAATGAGCAGTTCTTC. This chain joins TRBV2 and TRBJ2-1; D is unclear. With 8 bases removed from V and 5 bases from J, the gap between germline ends came to 4 bases. The CDR3 totals 10 residues. CDR1 SNHLY and CDR2 FYNNEI come from the germline V gene.